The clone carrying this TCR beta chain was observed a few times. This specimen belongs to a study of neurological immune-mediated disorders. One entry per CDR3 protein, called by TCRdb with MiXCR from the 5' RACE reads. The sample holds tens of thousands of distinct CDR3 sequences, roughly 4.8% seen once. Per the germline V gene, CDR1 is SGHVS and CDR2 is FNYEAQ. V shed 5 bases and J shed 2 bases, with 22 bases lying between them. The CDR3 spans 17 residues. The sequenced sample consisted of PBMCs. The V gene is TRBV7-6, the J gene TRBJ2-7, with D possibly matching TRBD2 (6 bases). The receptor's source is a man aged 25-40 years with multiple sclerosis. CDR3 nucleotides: TGTGCCAGCAGCCTGACAATAAGTGGGGGGACCGCCTACGAGCAGTACTTC. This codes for CASSLTISGGTAYEQYF.